These 20 T cell receptor beta chains originate from one sample sequenced in a study of cytomegalovirus exposure and HLA in healthy donors (dated by TCRdb to 2017 to 2019). The method behind the library was the immunoSEQ multiplex PCR assay. For the multiplex PCR, a mixture combining 60 forward primers for TCR Vbeta segments and 13 reverse primers for TCR Jbeta segments was used. Held by TCRdb, this immuneACCESS table contains in-frame sequences only and omits some clones. Under half of the omission traces to an unresolved V gene where checked; the cause of the rest is unknown. The sample table contains 85,000 to 130,000 clones; only one count was recorded for approximately 70% of them. The ten largest clonotypes hold around 4.8% of the sample. Sequenced sample: PBMCs. The receptors originated from a woman between 18 and 30 years old in good health and CMV-seropositive.

The chain uses TRBV4-3 and TRBJ2-7, with D unresolved. The CDR3 has 15 residues. Germline CDR1 is LGHNA and CDR2 is YSLEER. The ends were cut back, 0 bases at V and 5 bases at J, with 14 bases in the middle. The CDR3 is CASSQEFPGFDEQYF. CDR3 in DNA: TGCGCCAGCAGCCAAGAATTTCCGGGTTTCGACGAGCAGTACTTC.

The chain combines TRBV19 with TRBJ1-1; weak D call: TRBD1 (5 bases). CDR1 LNHDA and CDR2 SQIVND come from the germline V gene (reference sequence). This CDR3 has 16 residues. The V and J ends lost 2 bases and 1 base respectively, with 14 bases between them. The DNA of the CDR3 is TGTGCCAGTAGTATAACCCCAGAGACAGCGAACACTGAAGCTTTCTTT. Its translation is CASSITPETANTEAFF.

CDR3: CASSQAGGGTEAFF. CDR3 coding DNA: TGCGCCAGCAGCCAAGCTGGCGGAGGCACTGAAGCTTTCTTT. This chain joins TRBV4-3 and TRBJ1-1; D gene uncertain. The CDR3 runs 14 residues. V lost 1 base and J lost 4, with 10 bases in between. The germline V gene has CDR1 LGHNA and CDR2 YSLEER.

The rearrangement uses TRBV6-5 and TRBJ2-7, with D maybe TRBD2 (7 bases). V was shortened by 8 bases and J by 7 bases, with 18 bases between the two germline ends. Germline CDR1 reads MNHEY; CDR2 reads SVGAGI. CDR3 length: 13 residues. The CDR3 is CASVPRGAREQYF. The CDR3 DNA is TGTGCCAGCGTCCCCCGGGGGGCGAGGGAGCAGTACTTC.

J is TRBJ2-5 and V is TRBV10-3; 8 nucleotides match TRBD2. CDR1 is ENHRY, CDR2 SYGVKD, per germline. The CDR3 has 14 amino acids. J was trimmed by 3 bases and V by 9 bases; bases with no gene match: 9. CDR3 coding DNA: TGTGCCATTAAGGGAGATAGCGGGGAAGAGACCCAGTACTTC. Protein: CAIKGDSGEETQYF.

The CDR3 loop reads CASSQNRGVGSMNTEAFF. The CDR3 coding sequence is TGCGCCAGCAGCCAGAACCGCGGGGTTGGATCCATGAACACTGAAGCTTTCTTT. V gene TRBV4-3 combines with J gene TRBJ1-1; D is ambiguous. Trimming stripped 3 bases from V and 0 bases from J, with 20 bases between. In germline, CDR1 is LGHNA, CDR2 YSLEER. The CDR3 totals 18 residues.

The rearrangement uses TRBV2 and TRBJ2-7; TRBD1 might be the D (5 bases). The length of the CDR3 is 15 residues. The V end lost 1 base, the J end lost 4 bases, and 14 bases lay between the germline ends. The germline V gene encodes CDR1 SNHLY and CDR2 FYNNEI. The CDR3 nucleotides read TGTGCCAGCAGTGAAGGGGCCAGGGCGATTTACGAGCAGTACTTC. Its protein is CASSEGARAIYEQYF.

CDR3 loop: CASSLQYYEQYF. The DNA of the CDR3 is TGTGCCAGCAGCTTACAGTACTACGAGCAGTACTTC. V and J are TRBV7-9 and TRBJ2-5, with D unclear. The DNA end favors TRBJ2-7, so the J call may be wrong. This CDR3 has 12 residues. The germline gives CDR1 SEHNR, CDR2 FQNEAQ (reference sequence).

V is TRBV5-1 and J is TRBJ2-7; 9 bases fit TRBD2. The CDR3 covers 14 residues. With V trimmed by 4 bases and J by 5 bases, 7 bases remained unmatched. CDR1 is SGHRS, CDR2 YFSETQ, per germline. In nucleotides, the CDR3 is TGCGCCAGCAGCCCCATTAGCGGGAGCGACGAGCAGTACTTC. It yields the protein CASSPISGSDEQYF.

This clone was seen a few times. The rearrangement joins TRBV7-8 to TRBJ2-5, with D possibly matching TRBD1 (5 bases). V was clipped by 4 bases and J by 4 bases, with 16 bases between them. The germline V gene has CDR1 SGHVS and CDR2 FQNEAQ. The CDR3 spans 15 residues. This CDR3 reads CASSSVIGRVETQYF. The CDR3 nucleotides are TGTGCCAGCAGCTCCGTGATTGGCAGGGTAGAGACCCAGTACTTC.

The chain has TRBV6-4 and TRBJ2-5, with a weak D call TRBD1 (6 bases). The CDR3 spans 13 residues. V was pared by 10 bases and J by 4 bases, with 16 bases between. In germline, CDR1 is MRHNA, CDR2 SNTAGT. CDR3 region: CATSRGRGETQYF. The CDR3 DNA sequence: TGTGCCACAAGCAGGGGACGTGGAGAGACCCAGTACTTC.

Turning to this clone: Other DNA sequences within the sample encode an identical CDR3. The chain has TRBV6-4 and TRBJ2-1, with TRBD2 matching 8 bases. Germline CDR1 reads MRHNA; CDR2 reads SNTAGT. V lost 0 bases, J lost 3 bases, and 4 bases stayed unmatched. This CDR3 comprises 16 residues. For the CDR3, the DNA is TGTGCCAGCAGTGACTCGTCCGGGGGGGACTACAATGAGCAGTTCTTC. Its protein product is CASSDSSGGDYNEQFF.

This rearrangement joins TRBV5-1 to TRBJ2-7; TRBD1 matches 8 bases. Germline trimming cut 2 bases from V and 3 bases from J; bases unmatched to any gene: 7. Germline V lookup: CDR1 SGHRS, CDR2 YFSETQ. This CDR3 has 15 residues. CDR3 sequence (DNA): TGCGCCAGCAGCTTTCAAGGACAGGGCGGCTACGAGCAGTACTTC. Its protein product is CASSFQGQGGYEQYF.

The chain is built from TRBV4-3 and TRBJ2-1, with D possibly matching TRBD1 (5 bases). V was cut by 1 base and J by 4 bases, with 14 bases left in between. Germline-derived CDR1 and CDR2 are LGHNA and YSLEER. The CDR3 contains 16 residues. The CDR3 sequence is CASSQGQTIIYNEQFF. The CDR3 DNA sequence: TGCGCCAGCAGCCAAGGACAGACCATCATATACAATGAGCAGTTCTTC.

V gene TRBV19 combines with J gene TRBJ2-7, with D perhaps TRBD1 (5 bases). Germline V gene lookup returns CDR1 LNHDA and CDR2 SQIVND (reference sequence). The CDR3 contains 17 residues. Between the trimmed V and J ends, which lost 7 bases and 2 bases, there was a span of 24 bases. In DNA, the CDR3 is TGTGCCAGTACAGGCATTAACCAGGGCGCCGATACCTACGAGCAGTACTTC. It translates to CASTGINQGADTYEQYF.

This chain connects TRBV7-8 to TRBJ2-7; 8 bases align to TRBD1. The CDR3 covers 18 residues. V shed 0 bases and J 3 bases; nucleotides not matched to a gene: 13. The germline gives CDR1 SGHVS, CDR2 FQNEAQ. The CDR3: CASSLALGTGLKGYEQYF. DNA for the CDR3: TGTGCCAGCAGCTTAGCACTGGGGACAGGTCTAAAGGGCTACGAGCAGTACTTC.

The chain couples TRBV25-1 to TRBJ1-5; perhaps TRBD1 as D (6 bases). The CDR3 extends over 15 amino acids. Trimming pared 4 bases from V and 7 bases from J, leaving 17 bases between. CDR1 and CDR2 from the germline V gene are MGHDK and SYGVNS. The CDR3 nucleotides read TGTGCCAGCAGTGCGGGGGGGCAGGGGAGGCAGCCCCAGCATTTT. Translating gives CASSAGGQGRQPQHF.

In nucleotides, the CDR3 is TGTGCCAGCAGCTCCGTTGGCGGTCCGACCTACGAGCAGTACTTC. Translated: CASSSVGGPTYEQYF. The gene calls are TRBV7-9 and TRBJ2-7; D ambiguous. V was shortened by 4 bases and J by 2 bases, with 15 bases between the two germline ends. The V gene's germline CDR1 is SEHNR and CDR2 FQNEAQ (reference sequence). This CDR3 comprises 15 residues.

The rearrangement links TRBV27 to TRBJ2-1; D is unresolved. Trimming pared 2 bases from V and 2 bases from J, leaving 16 bases between. Germline V gene data show CDR1 as MNHEY and CDR2 as SMNVEV (reference sequence). This CDR3 comprises 17 residues. As DNA, the CDR3 is TGTGCCAGCAGTTTAAGTGGCGGAGCGCCTCCCTACAATGAGCAGTTCTTC. The encoded protein is CASSLSGGAPPYNEQFF.

The chain is built from TRBV9 and TRBJ1-4; TRBD1 is a possible D gene (5 bases). Between the trimmed V and J ends, which lost 0 bases and 5 bases, there was a span of 8 bases. Germline CDR1 and CDR2: SGDLS and YYNGEE. CDR3 length: 14 residues. The CDR3 loop reads CASSVAAGNEKLFF. The CDR3 nucleotides read TGTGCCAGCAGCGTAGCGGCAGGGAATGAAAAACTGTTTTTT.